What follows are 32 T cell receptor beta chains derived from one specimen sequenced in a study of OX40 agonist ivuxolimab in advanced cancers. Produced via immunoSEQ multiplex PCR; TCRdb's table is partial and in-frame only. The sample has about 72,000 clones, about 86% seen once; the top ten hold 0.7% to 1%. Source: CD4+ or CD8+ T cells sorted from blood, taken in a trial of the OX40 agonist ivuxolimab. The receptor source for this set is an adult with an advanced solid tumor such as melanoma, head and neck, liver or kidney cancer.

J is TRBJ2-2 and V is TRBV5-1; D might be TRBD2 (6 bases). V was trimmed by 6 bases and J by 2 bases, leaving 11 bases between them. From germline, CDR1 is SGHRS and CDR2 YFSETQ. This CDR3 spans 14 amino acids. In DNA form, the CDR3 reads TGCGCCAGCAAAGGGACTTCTAACACCGGGGAGCTGTTTTTT. Translation gives CASKGTSNTGELFF.

This CDR3 reads CASSLPRGGLYGYTF. CDR3 bases: TGTGCCAGCAGTTTACCGCGGGGGGGGCTCTATGGCTACACCTTC. The rearrangement uses TRBV28 and TRBJ1-2; tentatively, D is TRBD1 (6 bases). This CDR3 is 15 amino acids long. Germline V gene sequence: CDR1 MDHEN, CDR2 SYDVKM. The germline V and J ends were trimmed by 2 bases and 4 bases, with 14 bases remaining between them.

The chain uses TRBV9 and TRBJ2-7, with D perhaps assigned TRBD1 or TRBD2 (5 bases each). The CDR3 runs to 15 residues. The V end lost 0 bases, the J end lost 2 bases, and 12 bases lay between the germline ends. Germline loops: CDR1 SGDLS, CDR2 YYNGEE. CDR3 DNA: TGTGCCAGCAGCGTAGACGGGACGGTAGCCTACGAGCAGTACTTC. This translates into CASSVDGTVAYEQYF.

This clone occurred once. This chain joins TRBV5-6 and TRBJ2-7, with D maybe TRBD1 (6 bases). Germline assignment: CDR1 SGHDT and CDR2 YYEEEE. The CDR3 sequence is 15 residues long. Trimming shortened V by 0 bases and J by 1 base, and 11 bases separated the two germline ends. The CDR3 coding sequence is TGTGCCAGCAGCTTGGGCTTAAGGGGGTCCTACGAGCAGTACTTC. Translation: CASSLGLRGSYEQYF.

The chain recombines TRBV27 with TRBJ2-5; 9 nucleotides line up with TRBD2. CDR3 length equals 16 residues. Germline CDR1 reads MNHEY; CDR2 reads SMNVEV (reference sequence). V gave up 2 bases and J gave up 4 bases; unmatched junction bases: 8. In DNA, the CDR3 is TGTGCCAGCAGTTTAATGGCGGGAGGGCCGAGAGAGACCCAGTACTTC. Amino acid sequence: CASSLMAGGPRETQYF.

The chain uses TRBV30 and TRBJ1-5; D not resolved. CDR3 length: 13 amino acids. Germline lookup yields CDR1 GTSNPN and CDR2 SVGIG (reference sequence). Between the trimmed V and J ends, which lost 2 bases and 4 bases, there was a span of 9 bases. CDR3 residues: CAWSMGSNQPQHF. The CDR3 DNA reads as TGTGCCTGGAGTATGGGGAGTAATCAGCCCCAGCATTTT.

The chain joins TRBV4-2 to TRBJ2-2; 7 bases line up with TRBD2. The CDR3 contains 15 residues. Trimming cost V 5 bases and J 1 base; bases outside gene matches: 4. The germline gives CDR1 LGHNA, CDR2 YNFKEQ. The CDR3 region has the DNA TGTGCCAGCAGCGAGACTAGCCGGAACACCGGGGAGCTGTTTTTT. It specifies CASSETSRNTGELFF.

V and J are TRBV5-1 and TRBJ1-5; TRBD1 matches at 7 bases. Germline V gene sequence: CDR1 SGHRS, CDR2 YFSETQ. This CDR3 has 18 amino acids. J lost 4 bases, V lost 2 bases, and 15 bases had no gene match. The CDR3 region has the DNA TGCGCCAGCAGCTTCAGTTCGGCCAGGGGGACTGAGAATCAGCCCCAGCATTTT. Amino acids: CASSFSSARGTENQPQHF.

The V gene is TRBV7-2, the J gene TRBJ2-1; unclear D gene. V lost 3 bases to trimming and J lost 5 bases, with 2 bases between them. The CDR3 sequence is 11 residues long. Per germline, CDR1 SGHTA and CDR2 FQGNSA. The CDR3, as DNA: TGTGCCAGCAGCTTTGACAATGAGCAGTTCTTC. This gives the protein CASSFDNEQFF.

The chain carries TRBV29-1 and TRBJ2-7; 9 bases agree with TRBD1. Trimming at V came to 6 bases and at J to 1 base, leaving 7 bases not matched to a gene. Germline CDR1 reads SQVTM; CDR2 reads ANQGSEA. The CDR3 covers 14 residues. The CDR3 DNA is TGCAGCGTCTACGCCGGGACAGGGTCCTACGAGCAGTACTTC. As protein: CSVYAGTGSYEQYF.

DNA of the CDR3: TGTGCCACCAGCAGAGGTCAGACTAGCGGGAGAGGGTACAATGAGCAGTTCTTC. Its translation: CATSRGQTSGRGYNEQFF. The chain has TRBV15 and TRBJ2-1; 12 positions match TRBD2. V was pared by 1 base and J by 4 bases, with 8 bases of the junction left unmatched. This CDR3 is built from 18 residues. Germline CDR1 reads LNHNV; CDR2 reads YYDKDF (reference sequence).

This chain links TRBV28 with TRBJ1-2; D gene uncertain. The CDR3 has 15 amino acids. V dropped 5 bases and J dropped 3 bases, with 16 bases sitting between them. Looked up from germline, CDR1 is MDHEN and CDR2 is SYDVKM. The CDR3: CASSKPGWGDYGYTF. For the CDR3, the DNA is TGTGCCAGCAGTAAACCTGGATGGGGAGACTATGGCTACACCTTC.

The chain carries TRBV29-1 and TRBJ2-4; weak D call: TRBD2 (6 bases). The CDR3 spans 15 residues. Looked up from germline, CDR1 is SQVTM and CDR2 is ANQGSEA. V lost 7 bases and J 1 base, leaving 17 bases between the germline ends. The CDR3, as DNA: TGCAGCGCCCTTGGCGGGGAGCTCGCCAAAAACATTCAGTACTTC. Protein product: CSALGGELAKNIQYF.

The rearrangement joins TRBV6-6 to TRBJ1-1; TRBD1 agrees at 9 bases. Trimming took 4 bases from V and 1 from J; bases not matched to a gene: 4. The germline V gene encodes CDR1 MNHNY and CDR2 SVGAGI (reference sequence). The CDR3 covers 15 residues. The DNA for the CDR3 is TGTGCCAGCAGTTGGGACAGGGCAAGGAACACTGAAGCTTTCTTT. Amino acid sequence: CASSWDRARNTEAFF.

The chain couples TRBV11-2 to TRBJ1-3; TRBD1 might be the D (5 bases). From germline, CDR1 is SGHAT and CDR2 FQNNGV. The CDR3 spans 16 residues. V gave up 0 bases and J gave up 7 bases, with 16 bases separating them. The CDR3: CASSLESPGSGNTIYF. As DNA, the CDR3 is TGTGCCAGCAGCTTAGAATCCCCAGGGTCGGGCAACACCATATATTTT.

CDR3 bases: TGTGCCAGCAGTTCACTGACAGGGTCAATATATTTT. Its translation: CASSSLTGSIYF. V is TRBV28 and J is TRBJ1-3; 7 bases match TRBD1. This CDR3 spans 12 amino acids. Germline V gene data show CDR1 as MDHEN and CDR2 as SYDVKM. V lost 4 bases and J lost 13; bases outside the gene matches: 7.

The chain joins TRBV4-1 to TRBJ2-7, with D hard to call. CDR1 and CDR2 (germline): MGHRA, YSYEKL. Trimming pared 4 bases from V and 1 base from J, leaving 14 bases between. The length of the CDR3 is 15 residues. CDR3 nucleotides: TGCGCCAGCAGCCCACCCGGGCACATTTCCTACGAGCAGTACTTC. Encoded protein: CASSPPGHISYEQYF.

The CDR3 is CASSLQASNQPQHF. The CDR3 DNA reads as TGTGCCAGCAGCTTGCAGGCTAGCAATCAGCCCCAGCATTTT. The chain combines TRBV7-2 with TRBJ1-5, with D unclear. Germline lookup yields CDR1 SGHTA and CDR2 FQGNSA. This CDR3 spans 14 amino acids. V was trimmed by 3 bases and J by 0 bases, leaving 6 bases between them.

The CDR3 sequence is CASSRLASQDTQYF. For the CDR3, the DNA is TGTGCCAGCAGCCGTTTAGCGTCCCAGGATACGCAGTATTTT. V is TRBV6-5 and J is TRBJ2-3; D is possibly TRBD2 (5 bases). Between the trimmed V and J ends, which lost 6 bases and 6 bases, there was a span of 16 bases. CDR3 length: 14 residues. The germline gives CDR1 MNHEY, CDR2 SVGAGI.

The gene calls are TRBV5-4 and TRBJ1-1, with D uncertain. CDR1 is SGHNT and CDR2 is YYREEE in the germline V gene (reference sequence). The V end lost 5 bases, the J end lost 1 base, and 12 bases lay between the germline ends. This CDR3 has 14 residues. This chain's CDR3 is CASSFYGQNTEAFF. CDR3 coding DNA: TGTGCCAGCAGTTTTTACGGGCAGAACACTGAAGCTTTCTTT.

The chain joins TRBV4-3 to TRBJ2-1; 8 nucleotides align to TRBD2. The V segment lost 4 bases and the J segment 6 bases; nucleotides outside the gene matches: 11. The CDR3 runs 16 residues. The germline gives CDR1 LGHNA, CDR2 YSLEER. The CDR3 DNA reads as TGCGCCAGCAGCCGAAGATTCGGGGGGGCCGGCAATGAGCAGTTCTTC. Its protein is CASSRRFGGAGNEQFF.

The J gene is TRBJ1-1, the V gene TRBV27, with unresolved D. Germline V gene lookup returns CDR1 MNHEY and CDR2 SMNVEV (reference sequence). Trimming removed 3 bases from V and 4 bases from J, with 9 bases in between. The CDR3 has 13 amino acids. The CDR3 DNA reads TGTGCCAGCAGTTTGCAGGTTGGCACTGAAGCTTTCTTT. It specifies CASSLQVGTEAFF.

This CDR3 reads CASIPALGQGDTEAFF. Written as DNA, the CDR3 is TGTGCCAGTATCCCTGCTTTGGGACAGGGGGACACTGAAGCTTTCTTT. The gene calls are TRBV19 and TRBJ1-1; TRBD1 matches at 11 bases. The CDR3 covers 16 residues. Trimming removed 7 bases from V and 3 bases from J; junction bases left unmatched: 10. Germline CDR1 and CDR2: LNHDA and SQIVND (reference sequence). The complete variable domain, with remaining parts taken from reference TRBV19 and TRBJ1-1, reads DGGITQSPKYLFRKEGQNVTLSCEQNLNHDAMYWYRQDPGQGLRLIYYSQIVNDFQKGDIAEGYSVSREKKESFPLTVTSAQKNPTAFYLCASIPALGQGDTEAFFGQGTRLTVV.

The CDR3 DNA sequence: TGCGCCAGCAGCTTGGCAATTGGTCAGGGGGCAGGAGGCTATGGCTACACCTTC. This gives the protein CASSLAIGQGAGGYGYTF. The chain combines TRBV5-1 with TRBJ1-2; 8 positions match TRBD1. The CDR3 sequence is 18 residues long. The germline V gene encodes CDR1 SGHRS and CDR2 YFSETQ. Trimming took 0 bases from V and 4 from J; bases not matched to a gene: 14.

The chain links TRBV7-9 to TRBJ2-7; TRBD2 is a possible D gene (6 bases). Trimming removed 1 base at V and 1 base at J, with 8 bases between. Germline V gene data show CDR1 as SEHNR and CDR2 as FQNEAQ (reference sequence). This CDR3 comprises 14 residues. CDR3 residues: CASSLGRGSYEQYF. DNA for the CDR3: TGTGCCAGCAGCTTAGGGAGGGGTTCCTACGAGCAGTACTTC.

The chain carries TRBV7-9 and TRBJ2-7; tentative D call: TRBD2 (6 bases). V gave up 5 bases and J gave up 1 base, with 15 bases separating them. Germline values: CDR1 SEHNR, CDR2 FQNEAQ (reference sequence). This CDR3 is 15 amino acids long. CDR3 in DNA: TGTGCCAGCAGCCTCCCGGGACTGGGGTCCTACGAGCAGTACTTC. This encodes CASSLPGLGSYEQYF.

V usage is TRBV7-6 and J usage is TRBJ1-1; D remains ambiguous. Trimming took 5 bases from V and 2 from J, leaving 9 bases between them. The germline V gene has CDR1 SGHVS and CDR2 FNYEAQ. The CDR3 loop spans 13 amino acids. This CDR3 is CASSPRTNTEAFF. The CDR3 DNA sequence: TGTGCCAGCAGCCCCAGGACCAACACTGAAGCTTTCTTT.

The chain recombines TRBV13 with TRBJ2-3; no clear D. The CDR3 totals 13 residues. V was shortened by 5 bases and J by 7 bases, with 13 bases between the two germline ends. The germline V gene has CDR1 PRHDT and CDR2 FYEKMQ (reference sequence). As DNA, the CDR3 is TGTGCCAGCAGCCAAGGTGACAAATATACGCAGTATTTT. Its protein is CASSQGDKYTQYF.

The chain joins TRBV6-5 to TRBJ2-7; D gene uncertain. CDR1 and CDR2 from the germline V gene are MNHEY and SVGAGI. This CDR3 region has 13 residues. Deletions cut 2 bases from V and 2 bases from J, with 7 bases between. CDR3 in amino acids: CASSYSRTYEQYF. The DNA of the CDR3 is TGTGCCAGCAGTTACAGCCGGACCTACGAGCAGTACTTC.

The chain combines TRBV9 with TRBJ2-5, with D possibly called TRBD1 or TRBD2 (5 bases each). Trimming stripped 2 bases from V and 2 bases from J, with 10 bases between. CDR3 length: 14 amino acids. The germline V gene encodes CDR1 SGDLS and CDR2 YYNGEE. CDR3 residues: CASSVGTVQETQYF. The CDR3 nucleotides are TGTGCCAGCAGCGTGGGGACGGTACAAGAGACCCAGTACTTC.

This clone was picked up a small number of times. This chain joins TRBV5-1 and TRBJ1-1; 7 nucleotides agree with TRBD1. V was pared by 0 bases and J by 1 base, with 3 bases of the junction left unmatched. There are 15 residues in the CDR3. CDR1 is SGHRS, CDR2 YFSETQ, per germline. The CDR3 here is CASSLARTGNTEAFF. The CDR3 coding sequence is TGCGCCAGCAGCTTGGCCCGGACAGGGAACACTGAAGCTTTCTTT.

The chain links TRBV30 to TRBJ2-1; D not resolved. Trimming left V 0 bases short and J 6 bases short, with 9 bases between. This CDR3 is built from 13 residues. CDR1 and CDR2 (germline): GTSNPN, SVGIG (reference sequence). For the CDR3, the DNA is TGTGCCTGGAGTGTACGATTACTCAATGAGCAGTTCTTC. Translation: CAWSVRLLNEQFF.